This record concerns one T cell receptor (beta chain) sequence. These data belong to a study of blood T cell repertoires in COVID-19. V dropped 5 bases and J dropped 6 bases, with 7 bases sitting between them. The germline CDR1 and CDR2 sequences are SEHNR and FQNEAQ (reference sequence). The CDR3 has 11 residues. In the original analysis: Amplification of reference gene primers was used by the study to estimate nucleated cell counts. TCRdb's table, derived via immunoSEQ multiplex PCR, lists solely in-frame clones and lacks some. V and J calls and clone size follow that table, whereas D and trimming were derived from the DNA. The sample records a few hundred thousand clones, roughly 90% being singletons.

The TCR comes from a woman aged 60 to 75 with COVID-19, enrolled during active disease. The chain employs TRBV7-9 and TRBJ1-2; D is unresolved. The specimen sequenced was peripheral blood. The CDR3 protein is CASSPRDGYTF. The CDR3 nucleotides are TGTGCCAGCAGCCCCCGGGATGGCTACACCTTC.